This TCR beta chain was sequenced for a study of shared clonotypes between healthy human individuals (dated by TCRdb to 2019 to 2021). At the level of the whole study: A few men and a couple of women, aged 18 to 49 years, made up the cohort. For each donor, CD4 naive and CD4 memory were each given three plates, CD8 naive was given two plates, and CD8 memory was given one plate. Blood TCR repertoires of five healthy adults were deeply sequenced to estimate repertoire size and the extent of clonotype sharing between individuals. Libraries were prepared and TCR repertoires were sequenced by different laboratories using diverse techniques, in order to increase sequencing depth and limit assay-specific biases. Leukapheresis yielded between about 0.9 and 9.5 billion PBMCs per donor. The investigation overall reported the following: Compared with non-shared clonotypes, the clonotypes found in all four sorted-subset donors had higher generation probabilities. Pairwise subsampling led to the expectation that sequencing depth would affect the degree of clonotype sharing among donors. Across several donors, approximately 5% of naive CD4, approximately 3.6% of naive CD8, approximately 2.5% of memory CD4, and under 0.45% of memory CD8 clonotypes were shared. Sampling was restricted to blood, and TCR repertoires in tissues likely differ from the TCR repertoires found in blood. Naive subsets generally had larger estimated clonotype richness than memory subsets. Incomplete sequencing was indicated by rarefaction of sorted-subset datasets, despite the large sequencing depth. The genetic and exposure-history diversity represented was limited by the small number of donors.

On this clone: Its antigen remains undetermined. Nothing much larger sits one base from this clone, and base qualities are not available.

Relative to germline, V is 6 bases shorter and J is 3 bases shorter, with 12 bases between their ends. Sequences ENHRY (CDR1) and SYGVKD (CDR2) are obtained from the germline V gene. Measured from the cysteine to the phenylalanine, the CDR3 is 14 residues long. Only CDR3 DNA remains: 42 bases, in frame from the first base. The donors were healthy, HIV-negative adults who had no recently reported acute infections or vaccinations. Every donor was a Caucasian adult living in Nashville, Tennessee, USA. The CD8 memory samples were a combination of magnetically selected CD45RO+ cells and CCR7-negative CD45RA+ effector memory (TemRA) cells. Blood was obtained by leukapheresis, after which PBMCs were separated by Ficoll-Histopaque density gradient centrifugation and cryopreserved in liquid nitrogen vapor phase. Purity and quantity of every magnetically sorted T cell population were checked by analytical flow cytometry. Each sorted fraction had its genomic DNA isolated and then quantified by UV absorbance on a Nanodrop 2000c.

Using the deep immunoSEQ assay, TCR CDR3 regions were amplified from genomic DNA by multiplex PCR. For each cell subset, the extracted genomic DNA was distributed evenly across all wells of several immunoSEQ 96-well plates, and each plate served as one replicate. Each replicate PCR for sorted subsets received around 0.2 ug genomic DNA, equal to about 30,000 T cell genomes. Purified libraries were measured with a Qubit 3.0 fluorometer, size-checked on a Bioanalyzer 2100, and measured again with the KAPA Library Quantification kit. A separate single-read 150-cycle Illumina NextSeq 550 flow cell was used to sequence each immunoSEQ 96-well plate. For the original study's pipeline: Because only junctional sequences without quality scores were contained in the immunoSEQ output, filtering matching that applied to full-length reads could not be performed. Sequences were annotated with PyIR, a Python wrapper for IgBLAST v1.9, using IMGT germline references to assign V/J genes and CDR3. Any read was removed if the V/J assignment was weak (E-value above 1e-6), the CDR3 was missing, or the read contained stop codons, out-of-frame junctions, or ambiguous translated residues. V3J clonotypes were defined as sequences sharing the same inferred V gene, J gene, and CDR3 amino acid sequence. Percentage overlap between repertoires was computed as shared unique clonotypes divided by the size of the smaller repertoire. RTK rarefaction, the Chao1 estimator, and Recon v2.1 estimates of unobserved clonotypes were used to assess repertoire richness. Generation probabilities were computed with OLGA for all TCRbeta clonotypes obtained by the gDNA method from four donors. The clones in this table, taken by TCRdb from immuneACCESS, are in-frame only. Not every clone is retained; where verified, under half of the shortfall comes from an unresolved V gene, and the cause of the rest is unknown. That table supplies the V and J calls and clone size; D and trimming were determined from the DNA. Here the sample has approximately 400,000 clones; approximately 96% occur a single time. The ten biggest clones cover approximately 0.32% of the sample.

Sequenced input: memory CD8+ T cells sorted from blood. According to the study, the label for this sample's cell subset or site signals: CD45RO+ cells pooled with CCR7-negative TemRA cells. The V gene is TRBV10-3 and the J gene is TRBJ2-1, with no confident D gene call. The source of this sequence is a man aged 25 to 40 in good health. The DNA reads TGTGCCATCAGACCGACCAGAAACTACAATGAGCAGTTCTTC. This is translated as CAIRPTRNYNEQFF.